A single sample gave rise to the 5 T cell receptor beta chains below, sequenced in a study of human T cells and chemical hapten exposure. Described time point: patch test 2, 6 weeks after DPC sensitization. Treatment described: therapeutic diphenylcyclopropenone sensitization with weekly scalp DPC. TCRdb re-analysed the RACE reads in MiXCR, keeping a single row per CDR3 protein. The data show roughly 120,000 distinct CDR3 sequences, with roughly 10% seen just once and about 3.4% held by the top ten. Material: whole blood, obtained in connection with sensitization to the hapten diphenylcyclopropenone (DPC). The receptors come from a woman between 40 and 55 years old with alopecia areata. Some clones in this sample may be carry-over from other donors' samples.

This chain links TRBV6-1 with TRBJ1-6; possible D gene TRBD1, 6 bases. This CDR3 is built from 13 residues. CDR1 and CDR2 from the germline V gene are MNHNS and SASEGT. V gave up 8 bases and J gave up 8 bases, with 13 bases separating them. CDR3: CASAGTSYSPLHF. The CDR3 DNA reads as TGTGCCAGCGCAGGGACATCCTATTCACCCCTCCACTTT.

This clonotype was found many times. The V call is TRBV12-5, the J call TRBJ2-1; D unresolved. The germline V gene has CDR1 LGHNT and CDR2 FRNRAP. The CDR3 is 17 residues long. Between the trimmed V and J ends, which lost 6 bases and 0 bases, there was a span of 18 bases. CDR3 nucleotides: TGTGCTAGTGGCTTTTCTATTCGGACGGACTCCTACAATGAGCAGTTCTTC. Its protein is CASGFSIRTDSYNEQFF.

This clonotype was seen ten or more times. V usage is TRBV12-3 or TRBV12-4 and J usage is TRBJ1-5, with D possibly matching TRBD1 (5 bases). Trimming cost V 6 bases and J 0 bases, with 18 bases left between them. This CDR3 has 17 residues. The CDR3 coding sequence is TGTGCCAGCAGCAGTGGACGGAGGGGTCATAGCAATCAGCCCCAGCATTTT. Translation gives CASSSGRRGHSNQPQHF.

This clonotype was detected many times. The chain couples TRBV7-6 to TRBJ2-1; D gene ambiguous. Looked up from germline, CDR1 is SGHVS and CDR2 is FNYEAQ. Trimming took off 6 bases at V and 8 bases at J, with 17 bases between the two ends. The CDR3 extends over 14 amino acids. The chain's CDR3 is CASSPLALRDEQFF. CDR3 sequence (DNA): TGTGCCAGCAGTCCCCTGGCCTTGCGCGATGAGCAGTTCTTC.

At least ten counts were recorded for this clonotype. The chain employs TRBV9 and TRBJ2-3; weak D call: TRBD2 (6 bases). V lost 3 bases, J lost 14 bases, and 19 bases lay in between. Germline V gene lookup returns CDR1 SGDLS and CDR2 YYNGEE. This CDR3 comprises 13 residues. CDR3 sequence: CASSAPRLGVLYF. CDR3 bases: TGTGCCAGCAGCGCTCCCCGACTAGGAGTCCTGTATTTT.